This is a list of T cell receptor beta chains from one sample in a study of blood T cell repertoires in COVID-19. Here immunoSEQ multiplex PCR was the method, and the copy in TCRdb shows in-frame clones only, minus some. The sample lists under 100,000 clones; approximately 92% were seen once. The specimen sequenced was peripheral blood. Receptor source: a woman aged 60-70 years with active COVID-19. Both conserved end residues are part of each CDR3. A D gene is named only where the DNA matches it firmly. Clone size is given for some rows only: seen once, a few or many times, or a class if the clone is expanded.

v_call	d_call	j_call	clone_size	cdr3_aa	cdr3_nt
TRBV27	NA	TRBJ1-1	NA	CASFGGLETEAFF	TGTGCCAGCTTCGGGGGGCTAGAGACTGAAGCTTTCTTT
TRBV27	TRBD1	TRBJ2-7	NA	CASRRDRASEQYF	TGTGCCAGCAGGAGGGACAGGGCGTCCGAGCAGTACTTC
TRBV6-5	TRBD1	TRBJ1-4	NA	CASSRDRESEKLFF	TGTGCCAGCAGTCGGGACAGGGAATCTGAAAAACTGTTTTTT
TRBV2	TRBD1	TRBJ1-1	NA	CASRLGQGVTEAFF	TGTGCCAGCAGGCTGGGACAGGGGGTCACTGAAGCTTTCTTT
TRBV25-1	TRBD1	TRBJ1-6	NA	CASSPGQGPSPLHF	TGTGCCAGCAGTCCTGGACAGGGCCCTTCACCCCTCCACTTT
TRBV6-2/TRBV6-3	TRBD1	TRBJ1-1	once	CASSYSWDRTTEAFF	TGTGCCAGCAGTTACTCTTGGGACAGGACAACTGAAGCTTTCTTT
TRBV5-5	NA	TRBJ2-1	NA	CASTPWGTGLAGVYNEQFF	TGTGCCAGCACCCCCTGGGGGACAGGGCTAGCGGGGGTCTACAATGAGCAGTTCTTC
TRBV28	TRBD2	TRBJ2-3	NA	CASSLQTSGNWADTQYF	TGTGCCAGCAGTTTGCAGACTAGCGGGAATTGGGCAGATACGCAGTATTTT
TRBV18	TRBD1	TRBJ1-5	NA	CASSPGDRGLGQPQHF	TGTGCCAGCTCACCGGGAGACAGGGGGCTTGGTCAGCCCCAGCATTTT
TRBV3-1/TRBV3-2	TRBD1	TRBJ1-2	NA	CASSQTGGYGYTF	TGTGCCAGCAGCCAAACAGGGGGCTATGGCTACACCTTC
TRBV5-4	NA	TRBJ2-5	NA	CASSLVGSGQETQYF	TGTGCCAGCAGCTTGGTGGGTAGCGGCCAAGAGACCCAGTACTTC
TRBV7-8	NA	TRBJ1-2	NA	CASSLGGPYGYTF	TGTGCCAGCAGCTTAGGAGGGCCCTATGGCTACACCTTC
TRBV6-5	TRBD2	TRBJ2-1	NA	CASSRTSGSYNEQFF	TGTGCCAGCAGTCGGACTAGCGGGAGTTACAATGAGCAGTTCTTC
TRBV7-9	TRBD2	TRBJ2-7	NA	CASSSLGGRGYEQYF	TGTGCCAGCAGCTCCTTAGGCGGGAGGGGATACGAGCAGTACTTC
TRBV12-3/TRBV12-4	NA	TRBJ2-7	once	CASSFGGPEQYF	TGTGCCAGCAGTTTCGGAGGGCCCGAGCAGTACTTC
TRBV4-1	NA	TRBJ2-1	NA	CASSHITKGHSSYNEQFF	TGCGCCAGCAGCCACATAACTAAGGGGCACAGCTCCTACAATGAGCAGTTCTTC
TRBV5-6	NA	TRBJ1-5	NA	CASSLSLTPPQHF	TGTGCCAGCAGCTTGTCTTTAACACCGCCCCAGCATTTT
TRBV11-2	NA	TRBJ2-5	NA	CASSFRQREETQYF	TGTGCCAGCAGCTTTAGACAGCGCGAAGAGACCCAGTACTTC
TRBV15	NA	TRBJ1-1	NA	CATSRGQFTEAFF	TGTGCCACCAGCAGAGGCCAGTTTACAGAAGCTTTCTTT
TRBV27	TRBD2	TRBJ2-1	NA	CASTEAASGYNEQFF	TGTGCCAGCACCGAGGCAGCTAGCGGATACAATGAGCAGTTCTTC
TRBV5-1	TRBD2	TRBJ2-7	NA	CASSPLGGGKDYEQYF	TGCGCCAGCAGCCCCCTGGGGGGAGGGAAGGACTACGAGCAGTACTTC
TRBV9	TRBD2	TRBJ2-5	NA	CASSVGGSGRALQETQYF	TGTGCCAGCAGCGTAGGCGGTAGCGGGAGGGCCCTTCAAGAGACCCAGTACTTC
TRBV5-1	NA	TRBJ2-1	NA	CASSWQGGEQFF	TGCGCCAGCAGCTGGCAGGGAGGCGAGCAGTTCTTC
TRBV9	TRBD2	TRBJ2-3	NA	CASSERGARADTQYF	TGTGCCAGCAGTGAGCGGGGGGCCCGCGCAGATACGCAGTATTTT
TRBV28	TRBD2	TRBJ2-1	NA	CASSPAGAGYNEQFF	TGTGCCAGCAGCCCCGCGGGAGCGGGGTACAATGAGCAGTTCTTC
TRBV7-2	NA	TRBJ2-7	NA	CASSPRVGEQYF	TGTGCCAGCAGCCCCAGGGTTGGGGAGCAGTACTTC
TRBV7-2	TRBD2	TRBJ2-2	once	CASSLEIGLDGAGELFF	TGTGCCAGCAGCTTAGAGATCGGACTAGATGGGGCCGGGGAGCTGTTTTTT
TRBV28	NA	TRBJ2-2	NA	CASSPGGLNTGELFF	TGTGCCAGCAGTCCCGGGGGTTTGAACACCGGGGAGCTGTTTTTT
TRBV9	TRBD1	TRBJ1-2	once	CASSVEGAIHGYTF	TGTGCCAGCAGCGTAGAGGGGGCGATTCACGGCTACACCTTC
TRBV6-7	TRBD1	TRBJ1-2	NA	CATRTGNSIGIHYGYTF	TGTGCCACCAGGACAGGGAATTCGATAGGGATCCATTATGGCTACACCTTC
TRBV28	NA	TRBJ1-2	NA	CASSFVRFYGYTF	TGTGCCAGCAGTTTCGTACGGTTCTATGGCTACACCTTC
TRBV2	NA	TRBJ1-6	NA	CASTGGGLSYNSPLHF	TGTGCCAGCACCGGGGGGGGACTCTCCTATAATTCACCCCTCCACTTT
TRBV6-4	NA	TRBJ2-1	NA	CASSDSASAYNEQFF	TGTGCCAGCAGTGACTCCGCTAGCGCCTACAATGAGCAGTTCTTC
TRBV7-2	NA	TRBJ2-5	NA	CASSPLVETQYF	TGTGCCAGCAGCCCCCTAGTGGAGACCCAGTACTTC
TRBV6-5	TRBD1	TRBJ2-7	NA	CASRLDRDGAGEQYF	TGTGCCAGCAGACTTGACAGGGATGGAGCTGGCGAGCAGTACTTC
TRBV11-2	TRBD2	TRBJ2-1	NA	CASSSGTSGNEQFF	TGTGCCAGCAGCTCAGGGACTAGCGGCAATGAGCAGTTCTTC
TRBV5-1	NA	TRBJ2-7	NA	CASTSSSESYEQYF	TGCGCCAGCACCTCTTCTAGCGAGTCCTACGAGCAGTACTTC
TRBV4-2	NA	TRBJ2-4	once	CASSQEMAFVNKNIQYF	TGTGCCAGCAGCCAAGAAATGGCATTTGTTAACAAAAACATTCAGTACTTC
TRBV20-1	NA	TRBJ2-7	NA	CSTISGNEQYF	TGCAGTACAATATCGGGTAACGAGCAGTACTTC
TRBV28	TRBD1	TRBJ1-2	NA	CASTPRQGAYGYTF	TGTGCCAGCACCCCTAGACAGGGTGCCTATGGCTACACCTTC
TRBV7-2	NA	TRBJ1-2	NA	CASSSDGIGYTF	TGTGCCAGCAGCTCAGACGGGATTGGCTACACCTTC
TRBV19	NA	TRBJ2-1	NA	CASSRGERVFGEQFF	TGTGCCAGTAGTAGAGGGGAGCGGGTTTTTGGTGAGCAGTTCTTC
TRBV3-1/TRBV3-2	NA	TRBJ1-5	NA	CASSHAGTSNQPQHF	TGTGCCAGCAGCCATGCCGGGACAAGCAATCAGCCCCAGCATTTT
TRBV7-9	NA	TRBJ1-1	NA	CASSPTGTIRKNTEAFF	TGTGCCAGCAGCCCCACAGGGACAATAAGAAAGAACACTGAAGCTTTCTTT
TRBV5-1	NA	TRBJ2-1	once	CASRPYAGGDNEQFF	TGCGCCAGCAGGCCCTACGCGGGTGGGGACAATGAGCAGTTCTTC
TRBV6-5	NA	TRBJ2-7	NA	CASSFSRQATVGEQYF	TGTGCCAGCAGTTTTTCTAGACAGGCCACCGTGGGGGAGCAGTACTTC
TRBV19	TRBD1	TRBJ1-6	NA	CASSRDRGRNSPLHF	TGTGCCAGTAGCCGCGACAGGGGGCGTAATTCACCCCTCCACTTT
TRBV5-1	TRBD2	TRBJ2-5	NA	CASSSSAGGTETQYF	TGCGCCAGCAGCTCCTCAGCGGGAGGTACAGAGACCCAGTACTTC